This T cell receptor (beta chain) originates from a study of blood T cell repertoires in COVID-19. In the study overall: Acute and convalescent COVID-19 specimens originated in the United States, Italy and Spain. Sources were T cells, B-cell-depleted T cells, or PBMCs; the material itself was cDNA or gDNA.

As to this clone: One end of the junction varies from germline; a read error may be responsible.

In the study's own analysis: Estimation of nucleated cell counts relied on the amplification of reference gene primers. Clones were sequenced by immunoSEQ multiplex PCR, and TCRdb holds only the in-frame ones, with some missing. That table supplies the V and J calls and clone size; D and trimming were determined from the DNA. The table lists about 290,000 clones, roughly 80% of them singletons. CDR3 length equals 13 residues. The sequence was obtained from a woman aged 45-65 years with active or convalescent COVID-19. The rearrangement links TRBV12-3 or TRBV12-4 to TRBJ1-2; D uncertain. Source material: peripheral blood. Here the CDR3 DNA reads TGTGCCAGCAGTTTAAGCCCAGGCTATGACTACACCTTC. It codes for CASSLSPGYDYTF.